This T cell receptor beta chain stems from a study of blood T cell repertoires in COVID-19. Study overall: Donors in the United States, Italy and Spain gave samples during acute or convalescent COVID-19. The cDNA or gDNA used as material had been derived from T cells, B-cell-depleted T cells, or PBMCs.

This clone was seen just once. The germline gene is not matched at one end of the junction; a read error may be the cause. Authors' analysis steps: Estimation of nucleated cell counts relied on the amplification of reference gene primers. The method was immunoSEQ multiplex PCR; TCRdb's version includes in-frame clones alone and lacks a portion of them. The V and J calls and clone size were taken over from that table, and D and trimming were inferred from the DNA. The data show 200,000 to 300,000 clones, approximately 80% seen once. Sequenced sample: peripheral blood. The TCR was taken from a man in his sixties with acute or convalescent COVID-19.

DNA for the CDR3: TGTGCTAGCAGCTTAGGATTCCGGGGGTGCACAGATACGCAGTATTTT. Its translation is CASSLGFRGCTDTQYF. The chain recombines TRBV7-7 with TRBJ2-3; perhaps TRBD2 as D (6 bases). Germline V CDR1 and CDR2: SSHAT, FNYEAQ (reference sequence). The CDR3 contains 16 residues.